A single sample is the source of the 2 T cell receptor beta chains below, sequenced in a study of T cell responses to AZD1222 COVID-19 vaccine. The protocol was immunoSEQ multiplex PCR, while the TCRdb copy is restricted to in-frame clones and leaves out a portion. The sample consists of 150,000 or so clones, under 95% of them appearing once. Material: peripheral blood, obtained 28 days after the second AZD1222 dose. All receptors come from an adult who received the AZD1222 COVID-19 vaccine.

This chain's CDR3 is CASGTSQETQYF. CDR3 coding DNA: TGCGCCAGCGGGACCTCCCAAGAGACCCAGTACTTC. The chain recombines TRBV10-1 with TRBJ2-5; D may correspond to TRBD1 or TRBD2 (5 bases each). CDR1 is WNHNN, CDR2 SYGVQD, per germline (reference sequence). Trimming took 8 bases from V and 1 from J, leaving 8 bases between them. This CDR3 region has 12 residues.

This clone was seen more than once but under ten times. The chain carries TRBV3-1 (or the pseudogene TRBV3-2) and TRBJ1-2, with 7 positions matching TRBD1. This CDR3 region has 15 residues. CDR1 and CDR2 (germline): LGHDT, YNNKEL (reference sequence). J was trimmed by 8 bases and V by 1 base; bases with no gene match: 10. The CDR3 nucleotides read TGTGCCAGCAGCCAAGGAGCGACAGGGAATGCAGGCTACACCTTC. It codes for CASSQGATGNAGYTF.